The clone carrying this TCR beta chain was seen only once. What it binds is not known. The data were obtained in a study of a mutant IDH1 vaccine in newly diagnosed glioma. Assay: immunoSEQ multiplex PCR; the TCRdb copy retains only in-frame clones and omits some. In the table there are tens of thousands of clones, around four fifths of which are singletons. The CDR3 runs 16 residues. Germline trimming cut 5 bases from V and 1 base from J; bases unmatched to any gene: 10. Germline-derived CDR1 and CDR2 are SGHVS and FNYEAQ. The time point is: week 35, safety follow-up. Each dose delivered 300 ug of mutant IDH1 20-mer peptide subcutaneously with imiquimod.

The TCR was taken from a man aged 25 to 45 with glioma. The specimen comprised PBMCs, sampled from a glioma patient whose treatment included an IDH1 peptide vaccine. The chain recombines TRBV7-6 with TRBJ1-1; TRBD1 matches at 7 bases. Here the CDR3 DNA reads TGTGCCAGCAGCCCTTACCCAGGGGGATGGAACACTGAAGCTTTCTTT. It translates to CASSPYPGGWNTEAFF.